The source of this T cell receptor beta chain is a study of T-cell memory formation after mild COVID-19. Overall study: There were largely donor-specific TCR clusters.

Amplification by 5'RACE using constant-segment primers produced TCR alpha and TCR beta cDNA libraries that carried sample barcodes and UMIs. TCRdb re-called the 5' RACE reads through MiXCR, storing one row per CDR3 protein. The sample yields 250,000 to 350,000 distinct CDR3 sequences, roughly 21% seen once. Study findings and constraints: That cross-reactive memory joined was suggested by some responding clones appearing in pre-infection memory. Most CD4+ clones that shrank were in CM and EM, while CD8+ ones turned up in EMRA.

About this clonotype: Its antigen is currently unknown. The junction departs from the called germline gene at one end, perhaps through a read error.

Germline V gene sequence: CDR1 SGHNT, CDR2 YENEEA. This CDR3 region has 15 residues. The chain combines TRBV11-3 with TRBJ2-3; 7 bases line up with TRBD2. Sequencing used PBMCs or a T cell subset sorted from them (not recorded which). This clonotype originated in a man aged 18 to 29 who had mild COVID-19 (a few samples of this study predate the infection). Cell type and time point are not known. The CDR3 protein is CASSSGDYHGDKQYF. CDR3 coding DNA: TGTGCCAGCAGCTCCGGGGACTATCACGGCGATAAGCAGTATTTT.